The 6 T cell receptor beta chains listed next were all sequenced from one sample in a study of PD-1 blockade in mismatch repair-deficient tumors. Some clones are missing from TCRdb's copy, which holds only in-frame ones; the method was immunoSEQ multiplex PCR. This table has 77,000 or so clones, 80% to 90% appearing once. Sequenced material: peripheral blood, taken 44 weeks after starting pembrolizumab. Source of these receptors: an adult with mismatch repair-deficient cancer.

The chain's CDR3 is CASSQDYRDGAEGDEQYF. The CDR3 region has the DNA TGCGCCAGCAGCCAAGATTACAGAGATGGAGCCGAGGGGGACGAGCAGTACTTC. The chain combines TRBV4-3 with TRBJ2-7, with a possible D match to TRBD1 (6 bases). The germline CDR1 and CDR2 sequences are LGHNA and YSLEER. CDR3 length: 18 amino acids. Trimming removed 0 bases from V and 5 bases from J, with 23 bases in between.

The chain carries TRBV9 and TRBJ2-7; D might be TRBD2 (6 bases). The CDR3 runs to 13 residues. V lost 3 bases and J 2 bases, leaving 9 bases between the germline ends. From germline, CDR1 is SGDLS and CDR2 YYNGEE. The CDR3 DNA is TGTGCCAGCAGCGCTGGGACTCCCTACGAGCAGTACTTC. This translates into CASSAGTPYEQYF. Looking up the rest from reference TRBV9 and TRBJ2-7 gives the full variable domain: DSGVTQTPKHLITATGQRVTLRCSPRSGDLSVYWYQQSLDQGLQFLIQYYNGEERAKGNILERFSAQQFPDLHSELNLSSLELGDSALYFCASSAGTPYEQYFGPGTRLTVT.

V gene TRBV5-1 combines with J gene TRBJ1-4; D remains ambiguous. Trimming pared 0 bases from V and 4 bases from J, leaving 7 bases between. This CDR3 is 14 amino acids long. The germline gives CDR1 SGHRS, CDR2 YFSETQ. CDR3 region: CASSLGRVNEKLFF. The CDR3 coding sequence is TGCGCCAGCAGCTTGGGACGGGTTAATGAAAAACTGTTTTTT.

This sequence joins TRBV19 and TRBJ2-1; D may match TRBD1 or TRBD2 (5 bases each). Per the germline V gene, CDR1 is LNHDA and CDR2 is SQIVND (reference sequence). This CDR3 is 18 amino acids long. The ends were cut back, 4 bases at V and 0 bases at J, with 19 bases in the middle. The CDR3 nucleotides are TGTGCCAGTAGTAGGCGAACCGAGGGGACCCCCTCCTACAATGAGCAGTTCTTC. Protein sequence: CASSRRTEGTPSYNEQFF.

This clone was counted a few times. The chain uses TRBV5-1 and TRBJ1-2, with 7 bases lining up with TRBD1. The germline V gene has CDR1 SGHRS and CDR2 YFSETQ. The CDR3 is 12 residues long. V trimming: 2 bases; J trimming: 7 bases; junction bases outside the gene matches: 2. The CDR3, as DNA: TGCGCCAGCAGCTTTGGACAGGTTGGCTACACCTTC. Encoded protein: CASSFGQVGYTF.

The chain carries TRBV11-2 and TRBJ2-7, with D possibly matching TRBD1 (6 bases). This CDR3 comprises 17 residues. Trimming stripped 1 base from V and 6 bases from J, with 22 bases between. Germline loops: CDR1 SGHAT, CDR2 FQNNGV. The CDR3 DNA follows: TGTGCCAGCAGCTTAGGTCGACAGGCCACAGGTCTACGCGAGCAGTACTTC. Encoded protein: CASSLGRQATGLREQYF. Supplemented by reference TRBV11-2 and TRBJ2-7, the full variable domain reads EAGVAQSPRYKIIEKRQSVAFWCNPISGHATLYWYQQILGQGPKLLIQFQNNGVVDDSQLPKDRFSAERLKGVDSTLKIQPAKLEDSAVYLCASSLGRQATGLREQYFGPGTRLTVT.